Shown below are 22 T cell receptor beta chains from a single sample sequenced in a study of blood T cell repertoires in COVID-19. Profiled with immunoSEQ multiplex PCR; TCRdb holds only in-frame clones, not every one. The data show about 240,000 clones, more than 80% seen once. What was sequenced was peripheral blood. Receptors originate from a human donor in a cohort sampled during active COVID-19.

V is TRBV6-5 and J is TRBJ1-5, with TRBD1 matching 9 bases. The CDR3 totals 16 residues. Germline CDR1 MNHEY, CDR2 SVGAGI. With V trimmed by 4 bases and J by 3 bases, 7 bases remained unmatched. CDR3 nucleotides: TGTGCCAGCAGTTCCGGGACAGGGACGTCCAATCAGCCCCAGCATTTT. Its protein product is CASSSGTGTSNQPQHF.

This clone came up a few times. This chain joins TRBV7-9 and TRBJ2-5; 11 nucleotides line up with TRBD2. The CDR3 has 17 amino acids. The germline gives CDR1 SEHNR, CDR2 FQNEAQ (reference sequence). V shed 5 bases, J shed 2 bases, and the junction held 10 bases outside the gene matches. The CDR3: CASSRPGLAVPQETQYF. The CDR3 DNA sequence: TGTGCCAGCAGCCGACCGGGACTAGCGGTCCCGCAAGAGACCCAGTACTTC.

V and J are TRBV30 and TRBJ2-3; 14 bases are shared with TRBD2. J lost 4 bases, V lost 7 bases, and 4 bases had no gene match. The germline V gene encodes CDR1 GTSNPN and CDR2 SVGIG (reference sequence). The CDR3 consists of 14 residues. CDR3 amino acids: CASPGLAGADTQYF. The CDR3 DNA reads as TGTGCCTCTCCGGGACTAGCGGGAGCAGATACGCAGTATTTT.

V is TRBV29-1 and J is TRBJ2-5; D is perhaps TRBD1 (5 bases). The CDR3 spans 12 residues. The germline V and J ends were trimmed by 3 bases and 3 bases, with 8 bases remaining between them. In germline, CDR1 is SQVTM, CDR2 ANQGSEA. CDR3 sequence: CSVDSGKETQYF. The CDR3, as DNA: TGCAGCGTTGACTCAGGGAAAGAGACCCAGTACTTC.

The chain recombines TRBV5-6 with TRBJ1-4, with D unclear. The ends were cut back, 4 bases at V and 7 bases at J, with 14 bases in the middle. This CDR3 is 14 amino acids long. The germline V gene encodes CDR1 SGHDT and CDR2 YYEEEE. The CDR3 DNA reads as TGTGCCAGCAGCCGGCGGGCCATGGGTGAAAAACTGTTTTTT. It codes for CASSRRAMGEKLFF.

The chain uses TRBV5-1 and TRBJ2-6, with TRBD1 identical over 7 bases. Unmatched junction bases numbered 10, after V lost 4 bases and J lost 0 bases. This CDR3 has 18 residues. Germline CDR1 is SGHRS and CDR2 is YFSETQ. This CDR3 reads CASSLRQGIGSGANVLTF. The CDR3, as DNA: TGCGCCAGCAGCCTAAGACAGGGAATAGGCTCTGGGGCCAACGTCCTGACTTTC.

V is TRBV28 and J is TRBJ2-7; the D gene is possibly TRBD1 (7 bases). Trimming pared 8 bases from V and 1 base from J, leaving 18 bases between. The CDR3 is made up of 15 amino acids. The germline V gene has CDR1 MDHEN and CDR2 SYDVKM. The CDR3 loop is CASQTPTGRSYEQYF. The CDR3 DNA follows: TGTGCCAGCCAGACTCCGACAGGGAGGTCCTACGAGCAGTACTTC.

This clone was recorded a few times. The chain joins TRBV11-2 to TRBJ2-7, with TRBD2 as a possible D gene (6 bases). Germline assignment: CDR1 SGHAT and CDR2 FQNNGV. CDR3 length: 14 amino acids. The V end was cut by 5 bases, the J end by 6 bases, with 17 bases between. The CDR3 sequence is CASSPPGDLGEQYF. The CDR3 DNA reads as TGTGCCAGCAGCCCTCCGGGGGATCTAGGCGAGCAGTACTTC.

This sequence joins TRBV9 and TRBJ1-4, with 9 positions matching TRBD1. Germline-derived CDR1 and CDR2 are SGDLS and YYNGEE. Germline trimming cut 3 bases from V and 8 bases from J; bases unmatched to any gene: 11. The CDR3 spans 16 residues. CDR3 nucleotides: TGTGCCAGCAGCGCAGGCCAGGGACAGGGAAAAGAAAAACTGTTTTTT. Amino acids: CASSAGQGQGKEKLFF.

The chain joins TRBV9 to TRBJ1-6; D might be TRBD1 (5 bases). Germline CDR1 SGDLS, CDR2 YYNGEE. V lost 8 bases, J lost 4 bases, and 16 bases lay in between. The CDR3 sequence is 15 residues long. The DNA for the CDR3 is TGTGCCAGAAACTCCGACAGACCATATAATTCACCCCTCCACTTT. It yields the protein CARNSDRPYNSPLHF.

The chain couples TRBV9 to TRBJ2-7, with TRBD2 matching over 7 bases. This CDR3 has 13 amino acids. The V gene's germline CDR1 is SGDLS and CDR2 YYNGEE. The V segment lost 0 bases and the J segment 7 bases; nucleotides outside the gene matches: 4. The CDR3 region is CASSVGLAEEQYF. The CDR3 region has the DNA TGTGCCAGCAGCGTAGGGCTAGCGGAAGAGCAGTACTTC. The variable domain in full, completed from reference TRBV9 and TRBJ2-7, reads DSGVTQTPKHLITATGQRVTLRCSPRSGDLSVYWYQQSLDQGLQFLIQYYNGEERAKGNILERFSAQQFPDLHSELNLSSLELGDSALYFCASSVGLAEEQYFGPGTRLTVT.

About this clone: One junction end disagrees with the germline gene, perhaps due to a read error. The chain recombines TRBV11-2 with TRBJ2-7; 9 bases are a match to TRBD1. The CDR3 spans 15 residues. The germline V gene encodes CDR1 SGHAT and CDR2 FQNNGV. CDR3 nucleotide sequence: TGTGCCAGCAGTTTAGGACAGGGGAGATCCTACGAGCAGTACTTC. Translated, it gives CASSLGQGRSYEQYF.

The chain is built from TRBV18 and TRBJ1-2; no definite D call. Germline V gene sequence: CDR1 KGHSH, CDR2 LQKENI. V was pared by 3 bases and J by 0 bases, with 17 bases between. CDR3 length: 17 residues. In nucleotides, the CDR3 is TGTGCCAGCTCACCCACAAGGGAGACAACTGCTAACTATGGCTACACCTTC. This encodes CASSPTRETTANYGYTF. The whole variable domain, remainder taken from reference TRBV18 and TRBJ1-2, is NAGVMQNPRHLVRRRGQEARLRCSPMKGHSHVYWYRQLPEEGLKFMVYLQKENIIDESGMPKERFSAEFPKEGPSILRIQQVVRGDSAAYFCASSPTRETTANYGYTFGSGTRLTVV.

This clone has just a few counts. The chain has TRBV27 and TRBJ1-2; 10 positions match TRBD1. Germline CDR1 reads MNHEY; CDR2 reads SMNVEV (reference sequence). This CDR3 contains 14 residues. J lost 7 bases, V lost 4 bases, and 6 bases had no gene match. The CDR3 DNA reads TGTGCCAGCAGTTCGGGACAGGGGTACTCTGGCTACACCTTC. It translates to CASSSGQGYSGYTF.

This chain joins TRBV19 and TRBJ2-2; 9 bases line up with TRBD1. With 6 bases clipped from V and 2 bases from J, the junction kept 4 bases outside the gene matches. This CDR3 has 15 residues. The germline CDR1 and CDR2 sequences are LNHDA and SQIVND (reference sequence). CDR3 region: CASSMDRGNTGELFF. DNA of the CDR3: TGTGCCAGTAGCATGGACAGGGGAAACACCGGGGAGCTGTTTTTT.

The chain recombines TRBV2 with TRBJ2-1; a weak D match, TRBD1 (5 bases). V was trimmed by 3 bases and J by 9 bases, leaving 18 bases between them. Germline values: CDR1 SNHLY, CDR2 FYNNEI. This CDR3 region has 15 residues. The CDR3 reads CASSDRQRSFSEQFF. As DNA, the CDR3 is TGTGCCAGCAGTGATCGACAGCGTTCGTTCAGTGAGCAGTTCTTC.

The CDR3 DNA reads as TGTGCCAGCAGCGTAGCTCTCCTTCGGGGGAGAAATGAGCAGTTCTTC. Its protein is CASSVALLRGRNEQFF. The V gene is TRBV9, the J gene TRBJ2-1, with a tentative D call TRBD2 (6 bases). The CDR3 runs 16 residues. Looked up from germline, CDR1 is SGDLS and CDR2 is YYNGEE. The V and J ends lost 0 bases and 7 bases respectively, with 17 bases between them.

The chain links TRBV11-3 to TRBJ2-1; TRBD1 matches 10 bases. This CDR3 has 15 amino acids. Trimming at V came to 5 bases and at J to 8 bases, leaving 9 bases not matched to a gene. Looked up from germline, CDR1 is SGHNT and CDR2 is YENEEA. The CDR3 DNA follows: TGTGCCAGCAGCAAACCGGGACAGGGGACCGATGAGCAGTTCTTC. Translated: CASSKPGQGTDEQFF. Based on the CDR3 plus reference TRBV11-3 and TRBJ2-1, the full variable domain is EAGVVQSPRYKIIEKKQPVAFWCNPISGHNTLYWYLQNLGQGPELLIRYENEEAVDDSQLPKDRFSAERLKGVDSTLKIQPAELGDSAVYLCASSKPGQGTDEQFFGPGTRLTVL.

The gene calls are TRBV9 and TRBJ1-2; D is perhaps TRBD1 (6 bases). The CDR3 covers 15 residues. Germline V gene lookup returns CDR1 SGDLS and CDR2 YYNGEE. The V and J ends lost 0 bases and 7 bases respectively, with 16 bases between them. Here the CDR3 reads CASSVDVSGVGGYTF. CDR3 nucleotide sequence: TGTGCCAGCAGCGTAGATGTGTCAGGGGTCGGTGGCTACACCTTC.

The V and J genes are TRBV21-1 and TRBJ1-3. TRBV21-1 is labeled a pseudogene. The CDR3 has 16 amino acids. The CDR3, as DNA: TGTGCCAGCAGCCCGACCCAGCGACCATCTGGAAACACCATATATTTT. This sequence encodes CASSPTQRPSGNTIYF.

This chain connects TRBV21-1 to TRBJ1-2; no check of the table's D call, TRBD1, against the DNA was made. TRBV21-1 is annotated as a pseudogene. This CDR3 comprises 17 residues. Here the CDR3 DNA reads TGTGCCAGCAGCAAACGGTTTCCCGGCAGGGGGCAGGAAGGCTACACCTTC. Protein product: CASSKRFPGRGQEGYTF.

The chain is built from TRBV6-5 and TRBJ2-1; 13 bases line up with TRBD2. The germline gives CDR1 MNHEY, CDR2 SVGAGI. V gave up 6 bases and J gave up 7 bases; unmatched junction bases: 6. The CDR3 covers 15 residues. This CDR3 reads CASSPTSGGANEQFF. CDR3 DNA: TGTGCCAGCAGCCCCACTAGCGGGGGGGCAAATGAGCAGTTCTTC.